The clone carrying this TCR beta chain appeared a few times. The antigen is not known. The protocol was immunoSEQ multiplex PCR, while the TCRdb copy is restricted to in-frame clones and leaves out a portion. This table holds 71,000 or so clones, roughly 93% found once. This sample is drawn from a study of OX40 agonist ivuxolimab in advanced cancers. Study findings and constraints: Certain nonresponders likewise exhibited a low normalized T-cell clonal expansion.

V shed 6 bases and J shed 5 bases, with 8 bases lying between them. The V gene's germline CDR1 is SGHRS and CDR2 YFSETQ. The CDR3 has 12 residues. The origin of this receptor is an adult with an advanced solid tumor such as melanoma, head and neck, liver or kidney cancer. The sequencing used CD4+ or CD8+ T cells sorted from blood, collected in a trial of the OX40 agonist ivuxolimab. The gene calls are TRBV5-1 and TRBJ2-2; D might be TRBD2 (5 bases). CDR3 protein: CASTLATGELFF. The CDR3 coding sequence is TGCGCCAGCACCCTAGCAACCGGGGAGCTGTTTTTT.